This T cell receptor beta chain was sequenced for a study of sequential checkpoint blockade in melanoma. Turning to the study itself: First-line arms were nivolumab then ipilimumab, or the reverse, randomized 1:1. After both sequences, patients received maintenance nivolumab.

Treatment indicated: randomized to nivolumab then ipilimumab (arm A) or the reverse (arm B). PBMC sorting kept live CD3+CD8+ cells without CD19 or CD56. This clone is termed medium-sized. The CDR3 sequence is 16 residues long. The J segment lost 3 bases and the V segment lost 4 bases, leaving 6 bases of the junction unmatched. Germline values: CDR1 SGHDT, CDR2 YYEEEE. Here immunoSEQ multiplex PCR was the method, and the copy in TCRdb shows in-frame clones only, minus some. The sample contains under 20,000 clones, 77% of which appear only once. The V gene is TRBV5-6, the J gene TRBJ2-2; 10 bases align to TRBD2. Sequencing was performed on CD8+ T cells sorted from blood (inferred from file names), taken from a patient given nivolumab and ipilimumab in sequence. The source is a human donor with melanoma. CDR3 sequence (DNA): TGTGCCAGCAGCCCTAGCGGGAGTCGGGACACCGGGGAGCTGTTTTTT. It yields the protein CASSPSGSRDTGELFF.